This T cell receptor (beta chain) was observed in a study of T cells in Graves' hyperthyroidism and ophthalmopathy. In its sample, this clonotype was seen a few times. This CDR3 is 16 amino acids long. Germline V gene data show CDR1 as MNHEY and CDR2 as SMNVEV (reference sequence). Trimming cost V 2 bases and J 2 bases; bases outside gene matches: 5. RNA transcripts were the template for amplifying TCR beta CDR3 regions. The study used the HTBI primer set for a first-round RT-PCR of the TCR CDR3. From the multiplex PCR reads, TCRdb called clonotypes with MiXCR, one entry per CDR3 protein. Among 350,000 to 450,000 distinct CDR3 sequences listed, approximately 15% were seen once.

The origin of this receptor is a woman between 55 and 75 years old with Graves' hyperthyroidism. The sequenced sample consisted of blood. The chain carries TRBV27 and TRBJ2-7; 11 positions match TRBD2. The CDR3 protein is CASSLRLAGGTYEQYF. For the CDR3, the DNA is TGTGCCAGCAGTTTACGGCTAGCGGGAGGTACCTACGAGCAGTACTTC.